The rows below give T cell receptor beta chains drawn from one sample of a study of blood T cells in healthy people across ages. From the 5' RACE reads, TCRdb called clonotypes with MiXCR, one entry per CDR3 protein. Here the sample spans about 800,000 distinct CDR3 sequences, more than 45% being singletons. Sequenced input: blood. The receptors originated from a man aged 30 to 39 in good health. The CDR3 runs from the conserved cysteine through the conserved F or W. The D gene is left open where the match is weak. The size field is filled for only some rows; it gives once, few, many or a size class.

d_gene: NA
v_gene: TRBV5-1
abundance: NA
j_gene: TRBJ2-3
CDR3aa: CASSLASLGDTQYF
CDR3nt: TGCGCCAGCAGCTTGGCCAGCCTTGGAGATACGCAGTATTTT

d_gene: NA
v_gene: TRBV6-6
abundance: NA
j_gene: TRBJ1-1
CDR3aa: CASSYSRAGVYDTEAFF
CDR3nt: TGTGCCAGCAGTTACTCGAGGGCAGGGGTATATGACACTGAAGCTTTCTTT

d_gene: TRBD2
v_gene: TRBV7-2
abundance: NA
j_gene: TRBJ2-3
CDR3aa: CASSTRGGSTDTQYF
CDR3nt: TGTGCCAGCAGCACCCGCGGGGGGAGCACAGATACGCAGTATTTT

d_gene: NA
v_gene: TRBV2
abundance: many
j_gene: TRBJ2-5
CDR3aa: CASSILQETQYF
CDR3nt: TGTGCCAGCAGTATCCTCCAAGAGACCCAGTACTTC

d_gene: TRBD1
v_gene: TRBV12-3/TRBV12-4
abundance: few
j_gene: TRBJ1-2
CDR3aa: CASSPTTGGLALGYTF
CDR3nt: TGTGCCAGCAGCCCGACCACAGGGGGCCTCGCCCTTGGCTACACCTTC

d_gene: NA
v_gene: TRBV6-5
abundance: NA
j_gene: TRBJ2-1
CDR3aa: CASSYWSTGNEQFF
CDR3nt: TGTGCCAGCAGTTACTGGAGTACCGGTAATGAGCAGTTCTTC

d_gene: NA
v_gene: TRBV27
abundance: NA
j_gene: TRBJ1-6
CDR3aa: CASSLRDSPLHF
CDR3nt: TGTGCCAGCAGTCTCAGGGACTCACCCCTCCACTTT

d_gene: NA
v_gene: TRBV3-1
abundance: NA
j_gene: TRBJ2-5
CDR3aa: CASRRQIQETQYF
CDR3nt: TGTGCCAGCAGGAGACAGATACAAGAGACCCAGTACTTC

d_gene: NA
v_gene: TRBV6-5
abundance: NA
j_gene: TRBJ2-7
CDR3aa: CASSPRMGEQYF
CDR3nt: TGTGCCAGCAGCCCCCGGATGGGCGAGCAGTACTTC

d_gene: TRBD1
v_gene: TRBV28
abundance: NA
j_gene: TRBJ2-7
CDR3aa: CASRAGGSYEQYF
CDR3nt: TGTGCCAGCAGGGCAGGGGGTTCCTACGAGCAGTACTTC

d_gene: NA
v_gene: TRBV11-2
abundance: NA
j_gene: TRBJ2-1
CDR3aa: CASSLDFQAREQFF
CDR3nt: TGTGCCAGCAGCTTAGATTTTCAGGCAAGGGAGCAGTTCTTC

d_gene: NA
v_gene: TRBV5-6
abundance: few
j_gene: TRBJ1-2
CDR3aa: CASSSPSRGVRSHYGYTF
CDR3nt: TGTGCCAGCAGCTCCCCGTCTCGGGGCGTGAGATCCCACTATGGCTACACCTTC

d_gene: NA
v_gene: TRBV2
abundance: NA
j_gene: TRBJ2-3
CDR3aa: CASITTDTQYF
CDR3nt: TGTGCCAGCATAACCACAGATACGCAGTATTTT

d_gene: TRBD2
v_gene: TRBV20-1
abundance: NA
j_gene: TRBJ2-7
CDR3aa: CSASQGTSGSNIYEQYF
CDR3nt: TGCAGTGCTAGTCAGGGGACTAGCGGGAGTAATATCTACGAGCAGTACTTC

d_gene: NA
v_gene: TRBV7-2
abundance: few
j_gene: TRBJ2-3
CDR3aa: CASSRERDTQYF
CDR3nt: TGTGCCAGCAGTCGAGAACGGGATACGCAGTATTTT

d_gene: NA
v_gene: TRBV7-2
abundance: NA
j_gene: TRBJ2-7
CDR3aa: CASSLPGSYNEQYF
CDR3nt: TGTGCCAGCAGCTTGCCCGGCTCCTACAATGAGCAGTACTTC

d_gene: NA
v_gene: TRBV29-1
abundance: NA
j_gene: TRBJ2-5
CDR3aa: CSVELGGETQYF
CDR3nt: TGCAGCGTTGAACTAGGGGGAGAGACCCAGTACTTC

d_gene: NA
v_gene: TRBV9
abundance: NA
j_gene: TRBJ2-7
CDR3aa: CASSVDGGRTYEQYF
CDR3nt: TGTGCCAGCAGCGTAGATGGGGGAAGGACCTACGAGCAGTACTTC

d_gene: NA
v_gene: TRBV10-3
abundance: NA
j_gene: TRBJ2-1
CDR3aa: CAAGAVYNEQFF
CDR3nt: TGTGCGGCGGGGGCAGTTTACAATGAGCAGTTCTTC

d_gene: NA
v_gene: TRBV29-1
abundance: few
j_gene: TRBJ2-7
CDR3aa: CSVVAPTYEQYF
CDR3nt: TGCAGCGTTGTAGCACCTACCTACGAGCAGTACTTC

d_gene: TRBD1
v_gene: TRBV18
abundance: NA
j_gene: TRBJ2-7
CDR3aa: CASSPGPGGTGEQYF
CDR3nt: TGTGCCAGCTCACCCGGGCCAGGGGGAACCGGCGAGCAGTACTTC

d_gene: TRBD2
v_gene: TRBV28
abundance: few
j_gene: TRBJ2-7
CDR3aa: CATSPAGLAAIYEQYF
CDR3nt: TGTGCCACATCACCGGCGGGACTAGCGGCCATATACGAGCAGTACTTC

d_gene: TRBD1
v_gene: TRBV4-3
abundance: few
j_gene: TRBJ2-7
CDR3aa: CASSQEVGTGVYEQYF
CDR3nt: TGCGCCAGCAGCCAAGAAGTAGGAACAGGGGTATACGAGCAGTACTTC

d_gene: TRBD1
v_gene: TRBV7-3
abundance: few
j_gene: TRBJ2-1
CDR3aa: CASSSGTGLKNEQFF
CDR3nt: TGTGCCAGCAGCTCCGGGACAGGGTTAAAGAATGAGCAGTTCTTC

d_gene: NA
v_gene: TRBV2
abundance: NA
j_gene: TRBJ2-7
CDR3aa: CASSLLGFEQYF
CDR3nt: TGTGCCAGCAGCCTTTTGGGCTTCGAGCAGTACTTC

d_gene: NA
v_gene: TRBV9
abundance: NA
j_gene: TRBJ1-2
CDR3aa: CASSDRDNYGYTF
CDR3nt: TGTGCCAGCAGCGACAGGGATAACTATGGCTACACCTTC

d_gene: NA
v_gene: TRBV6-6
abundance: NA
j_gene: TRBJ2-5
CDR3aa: CASSYSGEAFQETQYF
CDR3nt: TGTGCCAGCAGTTACTCCGGGGAAGCTTTCCAAGAGACCCAGTACTTC

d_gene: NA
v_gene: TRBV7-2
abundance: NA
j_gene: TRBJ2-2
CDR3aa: CASSPVWGGELFF
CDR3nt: TGTGCCAGCAGCCCCGTATGGGGTGGGGAGCTGTTTTTT

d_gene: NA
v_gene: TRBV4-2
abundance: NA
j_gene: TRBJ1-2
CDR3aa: CASGDSNYGYTF
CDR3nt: TGTGCCAGCGGGGACTCGAACTATGGCTACACCTTC

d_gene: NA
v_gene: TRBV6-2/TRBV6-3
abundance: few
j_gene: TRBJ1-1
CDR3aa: CASRESGAGSTEAFF
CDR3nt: TGTGCCAGCAGGGAGAGTGGAGCGGGTAGCACTGAAGCTTTCTTT

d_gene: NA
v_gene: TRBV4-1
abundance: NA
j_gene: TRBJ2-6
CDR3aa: CASSQGMQGNRANVLTF
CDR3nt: TGCGCCAGCAGCCAAGGGATGCAGGGAAATAGGGCCAACGTCCTGACTTTC

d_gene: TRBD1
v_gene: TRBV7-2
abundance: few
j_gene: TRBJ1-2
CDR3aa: CASSLVAGGDYGYTF
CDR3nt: TGTGCCAGCAGCTTAGTGGCAGGGGGGGACTATGGCTACACCTTC

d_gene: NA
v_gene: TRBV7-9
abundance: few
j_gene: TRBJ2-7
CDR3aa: CASSLGSRDEQYF
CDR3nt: TGTGCCAGCAGCTTAGGGAGCCGTGACGAGCAGTACTTC

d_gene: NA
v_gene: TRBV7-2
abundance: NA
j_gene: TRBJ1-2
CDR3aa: CASSAARGPGYGYTF
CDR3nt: TGTGCCAGCAGCGCCGCAAGAGGGCCCGGCTATGGCTACACCTTC

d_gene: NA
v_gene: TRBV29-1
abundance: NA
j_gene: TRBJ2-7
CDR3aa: CSVGTLYEQYF
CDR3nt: TGCAGCGTTGGGACACTCTACGAGCAGTACTTC

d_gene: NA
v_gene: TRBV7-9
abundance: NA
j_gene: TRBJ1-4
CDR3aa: CASSLGHGNEKLFF
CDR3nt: TGTGCCAGCAGCTTAGGACATGGTAATGAAAAACTGTTTTTT

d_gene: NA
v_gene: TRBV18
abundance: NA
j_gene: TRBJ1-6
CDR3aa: CASSPGFYNSPLHF
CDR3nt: TGTGCCAGCTCACCGGGGTTCTATAATTCACCCCTCCACTTT

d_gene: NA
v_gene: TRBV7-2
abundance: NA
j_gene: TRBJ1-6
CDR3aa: CASSLGDGNSPLHF
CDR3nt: TGTGCCAGCAGCTTAGGGGACGGCAATTCACCCCTCCACTTT

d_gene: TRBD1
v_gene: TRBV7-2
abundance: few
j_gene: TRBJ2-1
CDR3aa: CASSLSRQGDNEQFF
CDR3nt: TGTGCCAGCAGCCTAAGTCGACAGGGGGACAATGAGCAGTTCTTC

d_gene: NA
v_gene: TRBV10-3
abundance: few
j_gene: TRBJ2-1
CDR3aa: CATGDGQSSYNEQFF
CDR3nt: TGTGCCACCGGGGACGGACAAAGCTCCTACAATGAGCAGTTCTTC

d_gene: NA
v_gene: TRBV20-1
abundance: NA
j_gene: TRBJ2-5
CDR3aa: CSAPLRGGETQYF
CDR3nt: TGCAGTGCTCCTCTGCGGGGTGGGGAGACCCAGTACTTC

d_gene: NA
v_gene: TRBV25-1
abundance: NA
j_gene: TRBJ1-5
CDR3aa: CASSEYGWQGQPQHF
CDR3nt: TGTGCCAGCAGTGAATATGGTTGGCAGGGACAGCCCCAGCATTTT

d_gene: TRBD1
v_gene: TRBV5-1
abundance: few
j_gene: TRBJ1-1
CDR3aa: CASSLRGTGVQETEAFF
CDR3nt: TGCGCCAGCAGCTTGAGAGGGACAGGGGTCCAGGAAACTGAAGCTTTCTTT

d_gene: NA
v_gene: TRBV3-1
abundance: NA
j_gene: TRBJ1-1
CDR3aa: CGSSPSEVMNTEAFF
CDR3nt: TGTGGCAGCAGCCCGTCGGAAGTAATGAACACTGAAGCTTTCTTT

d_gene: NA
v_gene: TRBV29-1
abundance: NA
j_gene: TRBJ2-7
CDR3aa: CSVARDTYEQYF
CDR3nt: TGCAGCGTGGCTCGGGATACCTACGAGCAGTACTTC

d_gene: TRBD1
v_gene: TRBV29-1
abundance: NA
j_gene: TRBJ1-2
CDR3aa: CSVVSGGAGVYTF
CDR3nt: TGCAGCGTTGTATCAGGGGGTGCGGGTGTGTACACCTTC

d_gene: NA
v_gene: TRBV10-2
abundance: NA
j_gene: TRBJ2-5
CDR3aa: CASSPLDSYPQETQYF
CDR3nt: TGCGCCAGCAGTCCCTTGGACAGCTATCCCCAAGAGACCCAGTACTTC

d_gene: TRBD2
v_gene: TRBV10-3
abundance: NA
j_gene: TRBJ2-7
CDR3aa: CAIRVFPPAGASYEQYF
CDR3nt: TGTGCCATCAGAGTATTCCCTCCAGCGGGAGCATCCTACGAGCAGTACTTC

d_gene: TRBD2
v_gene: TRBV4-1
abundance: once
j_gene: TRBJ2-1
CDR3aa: CASSQSAGEYNEQFF
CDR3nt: TGCGCCAGCAGCCAATCGGCGGGAGAGTACAATGAGCAGTTCTTC

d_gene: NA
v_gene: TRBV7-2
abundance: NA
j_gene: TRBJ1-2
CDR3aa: CANSLRGGTGSSYGYTF
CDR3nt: TGTGCCAACAGCTTAAGAGGGGGTACAGGGAGTTCCTATGGCTACACCTTC

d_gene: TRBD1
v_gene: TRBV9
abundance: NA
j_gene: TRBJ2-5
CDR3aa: CASSVRDSYSLETQYF
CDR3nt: TGTGCCAGCAGCGTTAGGGACAGCTACTCCCTAGAGACCCAGTACTTC

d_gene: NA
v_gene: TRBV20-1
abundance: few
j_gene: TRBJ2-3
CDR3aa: CSANPSTDTQYF
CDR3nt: TGCAGTGCTAACCCTAGCACAGATACGCAGTATTTT

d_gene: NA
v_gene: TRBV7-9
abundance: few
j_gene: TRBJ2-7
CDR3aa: CASSFGGGAYYEQYF
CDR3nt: TGTGCCAGCAGCTTCGGGGGAGGTGCTTACTACGAGCAGTACTTC

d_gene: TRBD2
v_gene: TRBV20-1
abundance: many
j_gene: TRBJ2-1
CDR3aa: CSAREGLAGVAEQFF
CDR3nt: TGCAGTGCTAGAGAGGGACTAGCGGGAGTGGCTGAGCAGTTCTTC

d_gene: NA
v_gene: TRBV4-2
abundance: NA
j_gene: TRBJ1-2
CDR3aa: CASSPTGTPELNYGYTF
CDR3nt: TGTGCCAGCAGCCCGACCGGGACACCAGAGCTAAACTATGGCTACACCTTC

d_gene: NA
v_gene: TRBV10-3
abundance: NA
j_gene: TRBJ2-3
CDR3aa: CAISDSGTDTQYF
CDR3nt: TGTGCCATCAGTGATTCGGGGACAGATACGCAGTATTTT

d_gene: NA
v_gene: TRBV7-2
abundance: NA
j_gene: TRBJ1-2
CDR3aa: CASGLLGGFYGYTF
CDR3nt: TGTGCCAGCGGCCTGCTCGGGGGTTTCTATGGCTACACCTTC

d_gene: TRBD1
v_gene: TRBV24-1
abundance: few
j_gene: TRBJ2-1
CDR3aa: CATRDGGTGVNEQFF
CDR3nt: TGTGCCACCCGGGATGGTGGGACAGGGGTCAATGAGCAGTTCTTC

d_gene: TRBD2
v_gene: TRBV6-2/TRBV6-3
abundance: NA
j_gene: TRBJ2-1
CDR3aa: CASSYRGTSGPAEQFF
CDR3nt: TGTGCCAGCAGTTACCGCGGGACTAGCGGGCCGGCCGAGCAGTTCTTC

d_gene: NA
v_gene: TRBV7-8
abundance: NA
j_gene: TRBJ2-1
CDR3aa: CASSLRGGASYNEQFF
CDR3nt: TGTGCCAGCAGCTTAAGGGGGGGCGCGTCCTACAATGAGCAGTTCTTC